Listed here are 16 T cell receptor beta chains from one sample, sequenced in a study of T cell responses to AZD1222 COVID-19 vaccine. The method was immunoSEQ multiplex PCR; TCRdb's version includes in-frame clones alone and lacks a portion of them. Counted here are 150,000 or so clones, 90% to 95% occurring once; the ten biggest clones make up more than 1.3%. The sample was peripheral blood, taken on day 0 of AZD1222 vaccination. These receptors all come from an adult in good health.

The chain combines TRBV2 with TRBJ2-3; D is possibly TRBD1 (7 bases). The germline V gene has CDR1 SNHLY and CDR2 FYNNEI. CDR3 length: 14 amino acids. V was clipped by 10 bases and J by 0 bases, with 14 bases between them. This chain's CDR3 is CATQGGASTDTQYF. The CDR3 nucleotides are TGTGCCACCCAGGGGGGAGCTAGCACAGATACGCAGTATTTT.

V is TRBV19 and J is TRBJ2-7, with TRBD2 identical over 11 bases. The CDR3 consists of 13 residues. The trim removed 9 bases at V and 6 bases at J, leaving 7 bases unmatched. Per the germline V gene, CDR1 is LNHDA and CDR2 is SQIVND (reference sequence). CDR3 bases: TGTGCCAGATTAGCGGGAGGGTCGTCCGAGCAGTACTTC. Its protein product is CARLAGGSSEQYF.

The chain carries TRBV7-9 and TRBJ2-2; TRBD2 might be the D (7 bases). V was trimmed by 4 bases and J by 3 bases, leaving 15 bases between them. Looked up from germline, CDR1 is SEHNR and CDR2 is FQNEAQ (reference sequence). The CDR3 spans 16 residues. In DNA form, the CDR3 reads TGTGCCAGCAGCTCAACAGGGAGGGGCGACACCGGGGAGCTGTTTTTT. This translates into CASSSTGRGDTGELFF.

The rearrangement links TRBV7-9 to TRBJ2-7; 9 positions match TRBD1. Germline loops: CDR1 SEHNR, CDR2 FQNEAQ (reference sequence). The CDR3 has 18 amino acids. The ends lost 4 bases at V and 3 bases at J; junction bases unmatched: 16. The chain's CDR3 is CASSSRDRAPIGIYEQYF. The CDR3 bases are TGTGCCAGCAGCTCCCGGGACAGGGCACCAATTGGGATCTACGAGCAGTACTTC.

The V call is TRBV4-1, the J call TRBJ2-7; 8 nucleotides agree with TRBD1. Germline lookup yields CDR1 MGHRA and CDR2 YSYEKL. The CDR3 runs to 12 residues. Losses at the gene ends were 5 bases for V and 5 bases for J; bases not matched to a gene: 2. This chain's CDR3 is CASSSDRDEQYF. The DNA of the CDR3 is TGCGCCAGCAGCTCGGACAGGGACGAGCAGTACTTC.

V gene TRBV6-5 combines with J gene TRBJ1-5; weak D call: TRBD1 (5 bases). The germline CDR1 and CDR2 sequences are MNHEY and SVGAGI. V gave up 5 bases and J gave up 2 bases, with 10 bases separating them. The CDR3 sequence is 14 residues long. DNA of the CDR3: TGTGCCAGCAGTCGGGACTATCGCAATCAGCCCCAGCATTTT. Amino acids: CASSRDYRNQPQHF.

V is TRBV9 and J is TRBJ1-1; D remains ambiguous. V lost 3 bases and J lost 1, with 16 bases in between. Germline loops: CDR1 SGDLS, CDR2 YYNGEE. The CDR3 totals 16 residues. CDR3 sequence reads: CASSASQGRANTEAFF. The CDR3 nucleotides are TGTGCCAGCAGCGCCTCTCAAGGGAGAGCGAACACTGAAGCTTTCTTT.

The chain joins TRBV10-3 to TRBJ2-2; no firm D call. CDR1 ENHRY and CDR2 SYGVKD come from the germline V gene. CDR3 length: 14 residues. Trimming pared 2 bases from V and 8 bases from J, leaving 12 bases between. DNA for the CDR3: TGTGCCATCAGTGAGCCGACCCGTGGAGGGGAGCTGTTTTTT. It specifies CAISEPTRGGELFF.

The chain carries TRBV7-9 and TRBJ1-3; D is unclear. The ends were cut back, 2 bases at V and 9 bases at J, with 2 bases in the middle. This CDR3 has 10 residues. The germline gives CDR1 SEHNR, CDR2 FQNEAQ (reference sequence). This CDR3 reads CASSLLTIYF. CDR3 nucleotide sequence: TGTGCCAGCAGCTTACTCACCATATATTTT.

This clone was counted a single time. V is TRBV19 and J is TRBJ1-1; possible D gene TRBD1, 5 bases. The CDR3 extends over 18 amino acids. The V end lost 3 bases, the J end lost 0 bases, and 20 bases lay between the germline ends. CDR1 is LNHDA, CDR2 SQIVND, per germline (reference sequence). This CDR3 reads CASSMGVGGFRVNTEAFF. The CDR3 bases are TGTGCCAGTAGTATGGGGGTCGGTGGGTTCAGGGTGAACACTGAAGCTTTCTTT.

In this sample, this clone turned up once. CDR3 protein: CASSSPGGHEKLFF. In DNA, the CDR3 is TGTGCCAGCAGCTCTCCAGGGGGCCATGAAAAACTGTTTTTT. The V call is TRBV11-2, the J call TRBJ1-4, with 8 bases that match TRBD1. The CDR3 consists of 14 residues. Trimming cost V 4 bases and J 6 bases; bases outside gene matches: 4. Germline V CDR1 and CDR2: SGHAT, FQNNGV.

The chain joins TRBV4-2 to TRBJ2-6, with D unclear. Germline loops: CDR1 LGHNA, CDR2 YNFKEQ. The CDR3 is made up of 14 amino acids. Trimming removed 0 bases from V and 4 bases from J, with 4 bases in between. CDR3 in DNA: TGTGCCAGCAGCCAAGACGGCGGGGCCAACGTCCTGACTTTC. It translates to CASSQDGGANVLTF.

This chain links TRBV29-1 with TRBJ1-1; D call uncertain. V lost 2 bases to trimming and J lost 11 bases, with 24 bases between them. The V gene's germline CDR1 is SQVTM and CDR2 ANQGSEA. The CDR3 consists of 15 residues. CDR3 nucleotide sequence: TGCAGCGTTGAAACATACGACTCGGACGCAGGAGGGGCTTTCTTT. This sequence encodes CSVETYDSDAGGAFF.

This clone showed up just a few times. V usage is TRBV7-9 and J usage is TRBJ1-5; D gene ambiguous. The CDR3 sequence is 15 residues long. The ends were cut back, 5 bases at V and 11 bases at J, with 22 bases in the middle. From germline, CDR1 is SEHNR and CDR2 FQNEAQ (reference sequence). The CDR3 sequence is CASSPGPASYRAQHF. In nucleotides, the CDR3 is TGTGCCAGCAGCCCCGGCCCGGCCTCATATCGGGCCCAGCATTTT.

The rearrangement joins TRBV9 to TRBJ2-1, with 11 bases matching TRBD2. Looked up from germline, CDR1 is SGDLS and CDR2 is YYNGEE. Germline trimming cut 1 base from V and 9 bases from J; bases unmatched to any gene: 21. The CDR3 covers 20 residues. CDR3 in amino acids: CASSVNPPLAGGPTYGEQFF. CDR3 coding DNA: TGTGCCAGCAGCGTAAACCCCCCCCTAGCGGGGGGCCCTACGTACGGTGAGCAGTTCTTC.

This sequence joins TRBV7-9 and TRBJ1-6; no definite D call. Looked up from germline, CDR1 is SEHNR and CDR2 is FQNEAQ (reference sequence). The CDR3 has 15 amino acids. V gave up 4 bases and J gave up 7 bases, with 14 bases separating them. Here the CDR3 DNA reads TGTGCCAGCAGCTCAGGCGGATATAGCAATTCACCCCTCCACTTT. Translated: CASSSGGYSNSPLHF.